This is a list of T cell receptor beta chains from one sample in a study of tumor and adjacent non-tumor tissue in lung cancer. TCRdb used MiXCR to reprocess the multiplex PCR reads, holding one entry per CDR3 protein. Seen here are about 98,000 distinct CDR3 sequences, roughly 80% observed once, and the top ten hold about 30%. The sequenced sample was distant non-tumor lung tissue. Receptor source: a man aged 60-69 years with small cell lung cancer. CDR3s include the opening cysteine and the closing phenylalanine or tryptophan. The D gene is left open where the match is weak. Clone size is not always given. Where it is, it says once, few, many or a class for expanded clones.

v_call	d_call	j_call	clone_size	cdr3_aa	cdr3_nt
TRBV29-1	TRBD1	TRBJ1-1	-	CSGGQGQVGSEALF	TGTAGCGGGGGACAGGGACAAGTGGGCTCTGAAGCTCTCTTT
TRBV6-1	-	TRBJ2-6	-	CASSTEGGANVLTF	TGTGCCAGCAGCACGGAGGGTGGGGCCAACGTCCTGACTTTC
TRBV14	-	TRBJ1-1	-	CASSREHNTEAFF	TGTGCCAGCAGTCGAGAACATAACACTGAAGCTTTCTTT
TRBV5-4	-	TRBJ2-7	-	CASSLSDSYEQCF	TGTGCCAGCAGCTTGTCTGACTCCTACGAGCAGTGCTTC
TRBV4-1	TRBD2	TRBJ2-1	-	CASSQLRAGGSYNGQFF	TGCGCCAGTAGCCAACTTCGAGCGGGAGGCTCCTACAATGGGCAGTTCTTC
TRBV20-1	-	TRBJ2-7	-	CSGVASHSYEQYF	TGCAGTGGCGTAGCTTCACATTCCTACGAGCAGTACTTC
TRBV29-1	-	TRBJ2-1	-	CSVHDPNVNDQFF	TGCAGCGTTCACGACCCAAATGTGAATGACCAATTCTTC
TRBV10-3	TRBD2	TRBJ2-1	once	CVIAPLAGTVPNEQFF	TGTGTCATTGCTCCTCTAGCGGGAACTGTACCCAATGAGCAGTTCTTC
TRBV20-1	-	TRBJ1-1	-	CSASRAGGIEAFF	TGCAGTGCTAGTAGGGCCGGAGGTATTGAAGCTTTCTTT
TRBV15	-	TRBJ2-5	-	CATSVEGGETQYF	TGTGCCACCAGCGTAGAGGGAGGAGAGACCCAATACTTC
TRBV20-1	-	TRBJ1-2	-	CSDRDLRGTHGYTF	TGCAGTGATAGAGATCTGCGGGGTACCCATGGCTACACCTTC
TRBV5-1	TRBD2	TRBJ2-5	-	CASSKAGTREADTQYF	TGCGCCAGCAGCAAAGCCGGGACTAGGGAGGCGGATACCCAGTACTTC
TRBV7-9	TRBD2	TRBJ2-1	-	CASSLRGGKGTAEEQFF	TGTGCCAGCAGCCTGCGGGGGGGGAAAGGGACCGCAGAGGAGCAGTTCTTC
TRBV11-1	-	TRBJ2-4	-	CASSLGQAAKNFQYF	TGTGCCAGCAGCTTAGGACAGGCAGCCAAAAACTTTCAGTACTTC
TRBV11-1	-	TRBJ2-2	-	CANSLGQQRLVGELPF	TGTGCCAACAGCTTAGGACAGCAACGACTAGTTGGGGAGCTGCCTTTT
TRBV3-1	TRBD1	TRBJ1-2	few	CASSQGDRGRANYGYTF	TGTGCCAGCAGCCAAGGCGACAGGGGGCGAGCTAACTATGGCTACACCTTC
TRBV2	TRBD2	TRBJ2-5	-	CASSIIAGGESQYF	TGTGCCAGCAGCATCATAGCGGGAGGGGAGAGCCAGTACTTC
TRBV10-3	-	TRBJ2-1	-	CAISEGGLNKQFF	TGTGCCATCAGTGAGGGAGGGCTGAATAAGCAGTTCTTT
TRBV12-3/TRBV12-4	TRBD2	TRBJ2-3	once	CDSNPRGLAGDTQYF	TGTGACAGCAATCCTAGGGGACTAGCGGGAGATACGCAGTACTTT
TRBV29-1	TRBD2	TRBJ2-3	-	CSVIGTSATGTQYF	TGCAGCGTTATCGGGACTAGCGCGACAGGTACGCAGTACTTT
TRBV12-1	-	TRBJ2-3	-	CASNFAQKGYRLTDTQYF	TGTGCCAGCAACTTTGCCCAGAAAGGGTATCGTCTCACAGATACGCAGTATTTT
TRBV5-6	-	TRBJ2-1	-	CASSSIRERSRYNEQFF	TGTGCCAGCAGTTCCATTAGGGAGAGGAGTAGGTACAATGAGCAGTTCTTC
TRBV7-9	TRBD2	TRBJ2-5	-	CASSAALVGGLETQYF	TGTGCGAGCAGCGCGGCTCTAGTGGGAGGGCTAGAGACCCAGTACTTC
TRBV4-1	-	TRBJ1-4	many	CASSLYGSPNEKLFF	TGCGCCAGCAGCCTTTACGGGAGCCCGAACGAAAAACTGTTTTTT
TRBV19	-	TRBJ2-2	few	CASGGGSASNTGELFF	TGTGCCAGTGGGGGTGGGTCGGCGTCGAACACCGGGGAGCTGTTTTTT
TRBV10-1	-	TRBJ2-3	-	CASSQAGLPTYTHYF	TGCGCCAGCAGTCAGGCGGGACTCCCGACATATACGCACTATTTT
TRBV12-3/TRBV12-4	-	TRBJ1-3	-	CASSLPVGNTICF	TGTGCTAGCAGTTTACCTGTGGGAAACACCATATGTTTT
TRBV10-2	-	TRBJ1-2	-	CASNDSRGNGYTF	TGCGCCAGTAATGACTCCAGGGGCAATGGCTACACCTTC
TRBV4-1	TRBD2	TRBJ2-3	-	CASSQETAGASTDTKYF	TGCGCCAGCAGCCAAGAGACGGCGGGAGCCTCCACGGATACGAAGTATTTT
TRBV11-2	TRBD2	TRBJ2-1	-	CASNLVARTSGSNGQFF	TGTGCCAGCAACTTAGTGGCTCGGACTAGCGGGAGTAATGGACAGTTCTTC
TRBV11-2	TRBD2	TRBJ2-2	-	CVSSLVRETLELFF	TGTGTCAGCAGCTTAGTGCGGGAGACCTTGGAGCTGTTTTTT
TRBV4-1	TRBD1	TRBJ2-2	-	CASSREGQGISGELFF	TGCGCTAGCAGCCGAGAAGGACAGGGGATTTCCGGGGAGCTGTTTTTT
TRBV18	-	TRBJ2-6	-	CASSPTSSGANVLTF	TGTGCCAGCTCACCGACTAGCTCTGGGGCCAACGTCCTGACTTTC
TRBV20-1	-	TRBJ2-1	-	CSARRRDNERFF	TGCAGTGCTAGGCGCCGGGACAATGAGCGGTTCTTC
TRBV6-5	-	TRBJ1-2	once	CVSSPPWGGKFGGYTF	TGTGTCAGCAGTCCCCCTTGGGGAGGAAAATTCGGCGGCTACACCTTC
TRBV10-3	-	TRBJ2-1	-	CIISRGARNEQFF	TGTATCATCAGCCGGGGGGCCCGGAATGAGCAGTTCTTC
TRBV7-9	TRBD1	TRBJ1-1	-	CASSGQGGIEAFF	TGTGCCAGCAGCGGACAGGGAGGAATTGAAGCTTTCTTT
TRBV5-4	-	TRBJ2-5	-	CASGRGGGNGSGLESQYF	TGTGCCAGCGGCCGAGGTGGGGGTAACGGGAGTGGGCTAGAGAGCCAGTACTTC
TRBV5-5	-	TRBJ2-2	-	CASTNRGDRDTGELFF	TGTGCCAGCACCAATCGAGGGGACCGTGACACCGGGGAGCTGTTTTTT
TRBV12-3/TRBV12-4	TRBD2	TRBJ2-5	-	CASSPYSGGYETRYF	TGTGCCAGCAGTCCCTATAGCGGGGGATATGAGACCCGGTACTTC
TRBV4-2	-	TRBJ2-7	-	CASSQGFSPYGQYF	TGTGCCAGCAGCCAAGGTTTCAGCCCCTACGGGCAGTATTTC
TRBV10-3	TRBD1	TRBJ1-2	-	CVIRSPGQVVYGYTF	TGTGTCATCAGGAGTCCGGGACAGGTTGTCTATGGCTACACCTTC
TRBV11-2	-	TRBJ2-1	-	CASIYILGADTSSYNEQFF	TGTGCTAGCATCTATATATTGGGGGCGGACACGAGCTCCTATAATGAGCAGTTCTTC
TRBV11-2	TRBD1	TRBJ1-2	-	CVSNLDPGGYGYTF	TGTGTCAGTAACTTAGATCCAGGGGGCTATGGCTACACCTTC
TRBV20-1	-	TRBJ2-5	-	CSAGRTETQNF	TGCAGTGCGGGGAGAACGGAGACCCAGAACTTC
TRBV6-5	-	TRBJ2-2	-	CASARDRTGEQFF	TGTGCCAGTGCTAGGGACCGCACGGGGGAGCAGTTTTTT
TRBV7-9	TRBD2	TRBJ2-2	many	CASSFPRTSGSVAGELFF	TGTGCCAGCAGCTTCCCCCGGACTAGCGGGAGTGTGGCCGGGGAGCTGTTTTTT
TRBV11-3	-	TRBJ1-1	-	CASSFHIRGDAFF	TGTGCCAGCAGCTTCCACATACGAGGGGACGCTTTCTTT
TRBV5-4	TRBD1	TRBJ2-1	-	CASIFTGGGEQFF	TGTGCCAGCATCTTTACAGGGGGCGGTGAGCAGTTCTTT
TRBV6-2/TRBV6-3	-	TRBJ2-7	-	CASRSAGARSYEQYF	TGTGCCAGTAGATCAGCTGGAGCGAGATCCTACGAGCAGTACTTC
TRBV4-1	TRBD2	TRBJ2-5	-	CANSQDPPTSMLQETQYF	TGCGCCAACAGCCAAGATCCCCCGACTAGCATGCTCCAAGAGACCCAATACTTC
TRBV4-2	-	TRBJ2-3	-	CASSQGTLEDTQYF	TGTGCCAGCAGCCAGGGGACATTGGAGGATACGCAGTATTTT
TRBV6-6	-	TRBJ2-3	-	CASIPGDTKYF	TGTGCCAGCATCCCAGGGGATACGAAGTATTTT
TRBV12-5	TRBD2	TRBJ2-1	many	CASGLFTSAGEQFF	TGTGCTAGTGGTTTGTTTACTAGCGCGGGTGAGCAGTTCTTC
TRBV6-2/TRBV6-3	-	TRBJ2-3	-	CTSSYLKGGTDTQYF	TGTACCAGCAGTTACCTCAAAGGGGGTACAGATACGCAGTATTTT